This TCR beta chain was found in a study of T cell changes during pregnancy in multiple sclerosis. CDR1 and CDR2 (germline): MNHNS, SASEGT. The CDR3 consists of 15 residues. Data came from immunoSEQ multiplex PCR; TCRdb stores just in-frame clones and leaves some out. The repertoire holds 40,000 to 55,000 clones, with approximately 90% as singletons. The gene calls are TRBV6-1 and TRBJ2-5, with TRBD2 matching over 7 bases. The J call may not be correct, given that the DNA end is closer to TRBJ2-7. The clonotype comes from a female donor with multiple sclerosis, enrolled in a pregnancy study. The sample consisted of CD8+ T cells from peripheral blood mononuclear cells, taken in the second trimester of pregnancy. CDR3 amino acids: CASSEAGGSPYEQYF. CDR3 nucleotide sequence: TGTGCCAGCAGTGAAGCGGGAGGGTCCCCCTACGAGCAGTACTTC.